Listed below are T cell receptor beta chains from one sample, sequenced in a study of OX40 agonist ivuxolimab in advanced cancers. Using immunoSEQ multiplex PCR, the repertoire was profiled, and TCRdb retains in-frame clones only, with some absent. This sample carries about 88,000 clones, roughly 85% of them seen once, and the ten largest clones take roughly 0.22%. Material: CD4+ or CD8+ T cells sorted from blood, obtained in a trial of the OX40 agonist ivuxolimab. The receptors derive from an adult with an advanced solid tumor such as melanoma, head and neck, liver or kidney cancer. Each CDR3 is given without its conserved first and last residue.

CDR3: ASSLEVPDTQY
V: TRBV11-2
J: TRBJ2-3

CDR3: ASSLGQGWFGYT
V: TRBV5-1
J: TRBJ1-2

CDR3: ASSQGTRSGSVDTQY
V: TRBV4-3
J: TRBJ2-3

CDR3: ASSLGLGVSYEQY
V: TRBV7-9
J: TRBJ2-7

CDR3: ASSRVTQGAEAF
V: TRBV4-2
J: TRBJ1-1

CDR3: ASSLGFRERGKNIQY
V: TRBV5-1
J: TRBJ2-4

CDR3: ASSIGTGALGANVLT
V: TRBV19
J: TRBJ2-6

CDR3: ASSPRQPNTGELF
V: TRBV18
J: TRBJ2-2

CDR3: ASSLARHGTIEGYT
V: TRBV5-4
J: TRBJ1-2

CDR3: ASSSTGTGNNEQF
V: TRBV7-9
J: TRBJ2-1

CDR3: ASSLDRVGGEQF
V: TRBV7-2
J: TRBJ2-1

CDR3: ASSVESSGSKTDTQY
V: TRBV9
J: TRBJ2-3

CDR3: ASSLGLATQETQY
V: TRBV5-4
J: TRBJ2-5

CDR3: ASSLGRNGTMNTEAF
V: TRBV11-2
J: TRBJ1-1

CDR3: ASSQVTGLNEKLF
V: TRBV4-1
J: TRBJ1-4

CDR3: ASSIGTVPGYT
V: TRBV19
J: TRBJ1-2

CDR3: ATSYRPGQGAGVGELF
V: TRBV10-3
J: TRBJ2-2

CDR3: ASSPFSKETQY
V: TRBV18
J: TRBJ2-5

CDR3: ASSDSLRNTIY
V: TRBV2
J: TRBJ1-3

CDR3: ASSSRGGPNQPQH
V: TRBV5-1
J: TRBJ1-5

CDR3: ASSSGKDGGAQY
V: TRBV21-1
J: TRBJ2-5

CDR3: ASTDPYNEQF
V: TRBV27
J: TRBJ2-1

CDR3: ASSLGGQNYGYT
V: TRBV18
J: TRBJ1-2

CDR3: ASSLGTPRETQY
V: TRBV5-1
J: TRBJ2-5

CDR3: SAPSAYTDTQY
V: TRBV29-1
J: TRBJ2-3

CDR3: ASSPGAGGIIGELF
V: TRBV4-1
J: TRBJ2-2

CDR3: ASSFTGNDNEKLF
V: TRBV11-2
J: TRBJ1-4

CDR3: ASSQAATLSNYGYT
V: TRBV4-1
J: TRBJ1-2

CDR3: ASSLVAGEQY
V: TRBV11-3
J: TRBJ2-7

CDR3: SVEGQVNTEAF
V: TRBV29-1
J: TRBJ1-1

CDR3: ASRASGATSDTQY
V: TRBV2
J: TRBJ2-3

CDR3: ASSAGLVLYEQY
V: TRBV9
J: TRBJ2-7

CDR3: ASSVGTANTEAF
V: TRBV5-1
J: TRBJ1-1

CDR3: ASSFYSGPYNEKLF
V: TRBV5-1
J: TRBJ1-4

CDR3: ASSSQGTGTEAF
V: TRBV5-1
J: TRBJ1-1

CDR3: ASTPTGENIQY
V: TRBV6-6
J: TRBJ2-4

CDR3: ASSLGGVSAGELF
V: TRBV11-1
J: TRBJ2-2

CDR3: ASSHRLAGSTDTQY
V: TRBV4-3
J: TRBJ2-3

CDR3: AWNPDRVPGANVLT
V: TRBV30
J: TRBJ2-6

CDR3: AWSLELSNTEAF
V: TRBV30
J: TRBJ1-1

CDR3: ASSLAVWGTGELF
V: TRBV7-7
J: TRBJ2-2

CDR3: ASSSRSGTGGSVEQY
V: TRBV5-4
J: TRBJ2-7

CDR3: ASSSAGAEGETQY
V: TRBV7-6
J: TRBJ2-5

CDR3: ASSSGTGTYTEAF
V: TRBV5-8
J: TRBJ1-1

CDR3: ASSRAGTGSGRTEAF
V: TRBV7-3
J: TRBJ1-1

CDR3: ASSLGSSYNSPLH
V: TRBV7-3
J: TRBJ1-6

CDR3: ASNPAGRGAGQPQH
V: TRBV10-2
J: TRBJ1-5

CDR3: ASSLDREGPYT
V: TRBV27
J: TRBJ1-2

CDR3: AISEGQHNEQF
V: TRBV10-3
J: TRBJ2-1

CDR3: ASSWDSGFGGYT
V: TRBV5-6
J: TRBJ1-2

CDR3: ASRGRAELAYEQY
V: TRBV11-2
J: TRBJ2-7

CDR3: ASSLSLGRAETEAF
V: TRBV27
J: TRBJ1-1

CDR3: ASSLLGRGETQY
V: TRBV27
J: TRBJ2-5

CDR3: ASSPTSGATDTQY
V: TRBV5-4
J: TRBJ2-3

CDR3: ATSRDRDTEAF
V: TRBV15
J: TRBJ1-1

CDR3: ASSLARQGGFGMNTEAF
V: TRBV7-9
J: TRBJ1-1

CDR3: AIAGRASGGTQY
V: TRBV10-3
J: TRBJ2-3

CDR3: ASSFSSGGTYNEQF
V: TRBV7-8
J: TRBJ2-1

CDR3: ASSLTGVTPEQF
V: TRBV5-1
J: TRBJ2-1